This T cell receptor beta chain appears in the sequencing data of a study of T-cell memory formation after mild COVID-19. As for the study in general: Largely, the TCR clusters proved donor specific.

This clonotype came up many times. Antigen: not known. This CDR3 is 13 amino acids long. Germline values: CDR1 SGHRS, CDR2 YFSETQ. V was clipped by 3 bases and J by 8 bases, with 12 bases between them. Study-wide results and caveats: The appearance of some responding clones in pre-infection memory suggested that cross-reactive memory joined.

TCRdb called the 5' RACE reads again in MiXCR, with one record for every CDR3 protein. The sample shows almost 45,000 distinct CDR3 sequences, around 6.6% of them seen only once. The TCR originated in an adult who had mild COVID-19 (a few samples of this study predate the infection). Cell type and time point are not known. V usage is TRBV5-1 and J usage is TRBJ1-5, with TRBD1 as a possible D gene (6 bases). The source material was PBMCs or a T cell subset sorted from them (not recorded which). This chain's CDR3 is CASSSGAGEPQHF. The CDR3 bases are TGCGCCAGCAGCTCGGGGGCCGGTGAGCCCCAGCATTTT.